This T cell receptor (beta chain) originates from a study of blood T cell repertoires in COVID-19. Study as a whole: Spain, Italy and the United States supplied samples that represented acute and convalescent COVID-19.

Generated by immunoSEQ multiplex PCR, the TCRdb table keeps only in-frame clones and is missing some. The top ten hold about 3.7% of the sample, which has more than 85,000 clones, approximately 82% seen once. The CDR3 has 12 amino acids. The V and J ends lost 3 bases and 7 bases respectively, with 7 bases between them. Germline CDR1 reads SGHDN; CDR2 reads FVKESK. The receptor's source is a woman aged 80 or older with acute or convalescent COVID-19. This rearrangement joins TRBV14 to TRBJ2-1, with D hard to call. Sequencing was performed on peripheral blood. The CDR3 sequence: CASSHVRNEQFF. CDR3 in DNA: TGTGCCAGCAGCCATGTGCGGAATGAGCAGTTCTTC.